The rows below give T cell receptor beta chains drawn from one sample of a study of cytomegalovirus exposure and HLA in healthy donors. TCRdb's table, derived via immunoSEQ multiplex PCR, lists solely in-frame clones and lacks some. The repertoire consists of about 130,000 clones, with about three quarters occurring once and the leading ten covering 3% to 4%. Input material: PBMCs. Source of these receptors: a man aged 30 to 45 in good health and CMV-seronegative. Both conserved end residues are part of each CDR3. The D gene is left open where the match is weak. The size of a clone is reported for some rows only, either as once, few or many, or as a class for expanded clones.

J | V | size | D | length | CDR3 | DNA
TRBJ1-5 | TRBV19 | NA | NA | 17 | CASSPIRTAVRDQPQHF | TGTGCCAGTAGTCCAATAAGGACAGCCGTACGGGATCAGCCCCAGCATTTT
TRBJ1-2 | TRBV6-5 | once | NA | 13 | CASSYSRREGYTF | TGTGCCAGCAGTTACTCTCGAAGAGAAGGCTACACCTTC
TRBJ1-1 | TRBV9 | NA | NA | 17 | CASSSKREGPMNTEAFF | TGTGCCAGCAGCTCCAAAAGGGAGGGGCCGATGAACACTGAAGCTTTCTTT
TRBJ1-2 | TRBV4-3 | NA | NA | 14 | CASSQVRPGDGYTF | TGCGCCAGCAGCCAAGTCCGGCCAGGGGATGGCTACACCTTC
TRBJ1-4 | TRBV6-5 | few | NA | 15 | CASSPWEGGGGKLFF | TGTGCCAGCAGTCCATGGGAGGGGGGAGGCGGAAAACTGTTTTTT
TRBJ1-2 | TRBV19 | NA | NA | 15 | CASSILNGADYGYTF | TGTGCCAGTAGTATCCTGAATGGGGCCGACTATGGCTACACCTTC
TRBJ1-1 | TRBV5-1 | NA | NA | 14 | CASSLDSGGTEAFF | TGCGCCAGCAGCTTGGATTCGGGGGGCACTGAAGCTTTCTTT
TRBJ2-5 | TRBV6-4 | NA | TRBD1 | 17 | CASSDPLRDRGPKTQYF | TGTGCCAGCAGTGACCCTCTCCGGGACAGGGGACCGAAGACCCAGTACTTC
TRBJ1-1 | TRBV6-6 | few | NA | 13 | CASNPRKNTEAFF | TGTGCCAGCAACCCCAGAAAGAACACTGAAGCTTTCTTT
TRBJ2-5 | TRBV9 | NA | NA | 13 | CASSVRGGETQYF | TGTGCCAGCAGCGTAAGGGGGGGAGAGACCCAGTACTTC
TRBJ2-1 | TRBV5-4 | NA | NA | 16 | CASSPGSFRTYNEQFF | TGTGCCAGCAGCCCGGGGTCCTTTCGGACCTACAATGAGCAGTTCTTC
TRBJ1-1 | TRBV7-9 | few | NA | 12 | CASSWGGYEAFF | TGTGCCAGCAGCTGGGGGGGCTATGAAGCTTTCTTT
TRBJ2-3 | TRBV19 | NA | NA | 16 | CASSPDYSGSTDTQYF | TGTGCCAGTAGTCCGGACTATAGCGGAAGCACAGATACGCAGTATTTT
TRBJ1-3 | TRBV6-5 | NA | NA | 14 | CASSPTLWGNTIYF | TGTGCCAGCAGCCCTACGCTTTGGGGAAACACCATATATTTT
TRBJ2-7 | TRBV6-6 | few | NA | 12 | CASSYSTNEQYF | TGTGCCAGCAGTTACTCGACTAACGAGCAGTACTTC
TRBJ1-1 | TRBV19 | few | NA | 16 | CASSPWPRGRLPEAFF | TGTGCCAGTAGCCCCTGGCCCCGCGGTCGCCTTCCCGAAGCTTTCTTT
TRBJ1-1 | TRBV9 | NA | NA | 14 | CASSVANERTEAFF | TGTGCCAGCAGCGTGGCTAATGAGCGGACTGAAGCTTTCTTT
TRBJ2-2 | TRBV9 | NA | NA | 14 | CASSVGRNTGELFF | TGTGCCAGCAGCGTAGGCAGGAACACCGGGGAGCTGTTTTTT
TRBJ2-7 | TRBV19 | NA | NA | 13 | CASKFAGDYEQYF | TGTGCCAGTAAGTTTGCCGGAGACTACGAGCAGTACTTC
TRBJ1-5 | TRBV4-1 | few | NA | 15 | CASSQDPYSNQPQHF | TGCGCCAGCAGCCAAGACCCCTATAGCAATCAGCCCCAGCATTTT
TRBJ2-5 | TRBV5-1 | few | TRBD1 | 15 | CASSLDGTGEETQYF | TGCGCCAGCAGCTTGGATGGGACAGGGGAAGAGACCCAGTACTTC
TRBJ2-7 | TRBV2 | NA | NA | 14 | CASSPLTMGSEQYF | TGTGCCAGCAGCCCTTTGACTATGGGTTCCGAGCAGTACTTC
TRBJ2-7 | TRBV4-2 | NA | TRBD1 | 15 | CASSRAGQVDYEQYF | TGTGCCAGCAGCCGGGCGGGACAGGTAGATTACGAGCAGTACTTC
TRBJ2-3 | TRBV6-1 | NA | TRBD2 | 15 | CASSELPSGADTQYF | TGTGCCAGCAGTGAATTGCCTAGCGGGGCAGATACGCAGTATTTT
TRBJ2-3 | TRBV7-9 | NA | TRBD2 | 15 | CASSHLAGNTDTQYF | TGTGCCAGCAGCCACTTAGCGGGGAACACAGATACGCAGTATTTT
TRBJ2-7 | TRBV28 | NA | TRBD1 | 15 | CASSFQGQGSYEQYF | TGTGCCAGCAGTTTCCAGGGACAGGGGTCCTACGAGCAGTACTTC
TRBJ2-3 | TRBV6-4 | once | TRBD2 | 15 | CASSSRGGLRDTQYF | TGTGCCAGCAGCTCACGGGGGGGCCTAAGGGATACGCAGTATTTT
TRBJ2-2 | TRBV7-2 | NA | TRBD1 | 16 | CASSLYRTGASGELFF | TGTGCCAGCAGCTTATACAGGACAGGGGCGTCCGGGGAGCTGTTTTTT
TRBJ1-2 | TRBV7-2 | NA | TRBD1 | 13 | CASSERQGSGYTF | TGTGCCAGCAGCGAGAGACAGGGTTCGGGCTACACCTTC
TRBJ2-2 | TRBV7-9 | NA | NA | 14 | CASSWGPNTGELFF | TGTGCCAGCAGCTGGGGCCCCAACACCGGGGAGCTGTTTTTT
TRBJ1-1 | TRBV11-2 | NA | TRBD1 | 14 | CASSFIWDRGMAFF | TGTGCCAGCAGCTTTATCTGGGACAGGGGTATGGCTTTCTTT
TRBJ1-4 | TRBV29-1 | NA | NA | 13 | CSVGGRAGEKLFF | TGCAGCGTTGGGGGCAGGGCTGGGGAAAAACTGTTTTTT
TRBJ1-2 | TRBV6-5 | once | TRBD1 | 12 | CASRQGANGYTF | TGTGCCAGCAGACAGGGGGCTAATGGCTACACCTTC
TRBJ1-3 | TRBV21-1 | NA | NA | 14 | CASSQGGLGNTIYF | TGTGCCAGCAGCCAGGGCGGCCTGGGAAACACCATATATTTT
TRBJ2-3 | TRBV7-9 | few | NA | 13 | CASSLLEIDTQYF | TGTGCCAGCAGCTTACTAGAGATAGATACGCAGTATTTT
TRBJ1-1 | TRBV7-3 | NA | NA | 13 | CASSLGPPWEAFF | TGTGCCAGCAGCTTGGGGCCACCCTGGGAAGCTTTCTTT
TRBJ1-2 | TRBV4-3 | NA | NA | 15 | CASSQGLGDNYGYTF | TGCGCCAGCAGCCAAGGGCTAGGCGATAACTATGGCTACACCTTC
TRBJ1-2 | TRBV4-1 | NA | NA | 13 | CASSQESGYGYTF | TGCGCCAGCAGCCAAGAATCAGGGTATGGCTACACCTTC
TRBJ1-1 | TRBV30 | NA | NA | 15 | CAWSVVLVVNTEAFF | TGTGCCTGGAGTGTCGTTCTAGTAGTGAACACTGAAGCTTTCTTT
TRBJ1-5 | TRBV6-1 | NA | TRBD1 | 15 | CASSSGQGDNQPQHF | TGTGCCAGCAGTTCAGGACAGGGAGATAATCAGCCCCAGCATTTT
TRBJ2-7 | TRBV6-9 | NA | TRBD1 | 16 | CASSPTSGQGPYEQYF | TGCGCCAGCAGTCCCACCTCGGGACAGGGGCCCTACGAGCAGTACTTC
TRBJ2-3 | TRBV30 | NA | TRBD2 | 16 | CAWSPLAGGGTDTQYF | TGTGCCTGGAGCCCCCTGGCGGGGGGTGGAACAGATACGCAGTATTTT
TRBJ1-2 | TRBV5-4 | few | NA | 15 | CASSLEPGDIYGYTF | TGTGCCAGCAGCTTGGAGCCAGGGGACATATATGGCTACACCTTC
TRBJ1-4 | TRBV29-1 | NA | NA | 13 | CSVERQGNEKLFF | TGCAGCGTTGAGAGGCAGGGGAATGAAAAACTGTTTTTT
TRBJ2-3 | TRBV9 | NA | TRBD2 | 14 | CASSVAGTTDTQYF | TGTGCCAGCAGCGTAGCTGGGACTACCGATACGCAGTATTTT
TRBJ1-1 | TRBV5-1 | NA | NA | 15 | CASNLEGQMNTEAFF | TGCGCCAGCAACTTGGAGGGGCAGATGAACACTGAAGCTTTCTTT